This T cell receptor (beta chain) was retrieved from a study of glioma-infiltrating T cells. At the level of the study: Glioblastomas were WHO grade IV, sampled at first diagnosis; low-grade were grade II. Findings and limits, study-wide: CDR3 overlap between tissue and blood was very small.

About this clonotype itself: The target antigen is unknown.

Amplification of TCR alpha and beta CDR3 regions from RNA used iRepertoire nested multiplex PCR. MiXCR, applied by TCRdb to the multiplex PCR reads, yields one record per CDR3 protein. The sample carries more than 350,000 distinct CDR3 sequences, about 40% recorded once. V dropped 7 bases and J dropped 5 bases, with 12 bases sitting between them. This CDR3 is built from 13 residues. Germline assignment: CDR1 LNHDA and CDR2 SQIVND (reference sequence). V and J are TRBV19 and TRBJ2-1, with D possibly matching TRBD2 (5 bases). The receptor's source is a human donor with low-grade glioma or glioblastoma, undergoing nonglioma brain surgery, or in good health (not recorded which). Sequenced: glioma tissue, nonneoplastic brain tissue, or PBMCs (not recorded which). This CDR3 reads CASTTGLDNEQFF. The CDR3 nucleotides are TGTGCCAGTACCACCGGACTTGACAATGAGCAGTTCTTC.